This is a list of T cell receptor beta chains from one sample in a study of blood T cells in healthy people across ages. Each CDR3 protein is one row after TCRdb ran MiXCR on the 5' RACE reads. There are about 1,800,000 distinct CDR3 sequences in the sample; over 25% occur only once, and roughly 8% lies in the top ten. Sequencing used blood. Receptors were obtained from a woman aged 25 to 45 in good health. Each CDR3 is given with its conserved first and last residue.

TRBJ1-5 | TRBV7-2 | CASSLVRDQPQHF
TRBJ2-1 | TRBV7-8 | CASSLEAGPEQFF
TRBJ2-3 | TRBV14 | CASSQFREGQYF
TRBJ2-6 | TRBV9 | CASSDPGLAPAWGANVLTF
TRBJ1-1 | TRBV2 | CASNLGAGWAFF
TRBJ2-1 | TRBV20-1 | CSARDPRGGGNEQFF
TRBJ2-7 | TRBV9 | CASSVGSSGGAYEQYF
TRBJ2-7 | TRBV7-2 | CASTKGSGASYEQYF
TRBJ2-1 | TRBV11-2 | CASTAGEGLYNGQFF
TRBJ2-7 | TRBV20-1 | CSTLAESSYEQYF
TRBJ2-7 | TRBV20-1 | CSAREGPPGYEQYF
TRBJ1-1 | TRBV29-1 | CSVVRMNTEAFF
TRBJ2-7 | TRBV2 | CARGRRQGNYEQYF
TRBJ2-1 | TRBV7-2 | CASSPAWASGAEQFF
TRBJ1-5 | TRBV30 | CAWNKGVQQPQHF
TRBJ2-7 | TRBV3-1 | CASSREGGAYEQYF
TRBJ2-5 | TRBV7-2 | CANSLGAEQETQYF
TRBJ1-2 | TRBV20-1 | CSAEADRGHPLYGYTF
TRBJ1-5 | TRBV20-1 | CSASGPNQPQHF
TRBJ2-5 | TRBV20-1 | CSATVGEQETQYF
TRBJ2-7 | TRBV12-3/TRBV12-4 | CASSFGTGVYEQYF
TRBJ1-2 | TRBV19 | CASRRTGLDGYTF
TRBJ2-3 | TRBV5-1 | CASSPSRDREKSDTQYF
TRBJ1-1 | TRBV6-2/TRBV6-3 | CASRTTTGGWNTEAFF
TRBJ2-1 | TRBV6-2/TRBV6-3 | CASSFSLASNEQFF
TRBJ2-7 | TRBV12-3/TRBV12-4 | CASSRRFRGGHYEQYF
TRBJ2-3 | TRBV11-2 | CASSYGESSDTQYF
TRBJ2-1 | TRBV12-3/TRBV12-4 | CASEPGGRNEQFF
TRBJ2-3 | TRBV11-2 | CASSPKVYSADTQYF